This T cell receptor (beta chain) was recovered during a study of cytotoxic CD8 clonotypes in ibrutinib-treated CLL (dated by TCRdb to the early 2020s). Notes on the research overall: In this cohort, approximately 15 patients were treatment-naive and under 13 were relapsed/refractory, while fewer than 18 had unmutated IGHV. Of the approximately 94 people in the trial, approximately 24 had longitudinal samples available. An average of approximately 260,000 productive templates and 94,082 productive rearrangements was obtained per sample. Cryopreserved peripheral blood mononuclear cells were collected at three points: before therapy, at response, and at either sustained remission or disease progression. Responses were partial in around 25 patients and complete in 2; after median about 5.5 years follow-up, roughly 15 stayed in remission and approximately 12 progressed. Response samples were taken after a median of 12 months on treatment, ranging from roughly 6 to 36 months. What the authors observed across the whole study: Sustained-remission and progressing patients did not have matched sampling times, and lymph node repertoires were not examined. At ibrutinib response clonality went up, during sustained remission it held steady, and at progression it dropped back toward baseline. Baseline clonality was found to be higher than that of age-matched healthy donors and was strongly correlated with circulating CD8+ T-cell counts. Public clonotypes were found to be uncommon and were observed to contract or remain stable during treatment; the increase in clonality was shown to reflect expansion of private clonotypes at ibrutinib response.

CDR1 LNHDA and CDR2 SQIVND were looked up in the germline V gene (reference sequence). V loses 1 base of germline sequence and J loses 2 bases, and the interval between the two ends is 11 bases. The CDR3 runs 15 amino acids, cysteine and phenylalanine included. Only the CDR3 portion is preserved as DNA: 45 bases, with reading frame beginning at the first base. With regard to this clone: Its cognate antigen has yet to be identified. No much larger clone is present one base from it, and per-base qualities are unavailable.

A MiSeq instrument was used for deep resolution sequencing, which targeted depths ranging from 1 in 1 million up to 1 in 200,000 T cells, with coverage averaging 10x for each clonotype. TCR beta libraries were generated with the immunoSEQ hsTCRB Kit. As for how the authors treated the data: ImmunoSEQ Data Assistant and ImmunoSEQ Analyzer were used for data analysis, and V, D and J genes were assigned according to IMGT definitions. Clonality, with values ranging from 0 to 1, was calculated as one minus the normalized Shannon entropy of productive rearrangement frequencies. Only overrepresented clonotypes making up at least 0.05% of each patient's repertoire were included in the public clonotype analysis. About a dozen age-matched healthy donor repertoires from immuneACCESS served as clonality controls. TCRdb re-hosts the immuneACCESS table, in-frame sequences only. Its copies lack some clones; in the studies checked, an unresolved V gene accounts for under half of them, and the cause for the rest is not known. V and J calls and clone size are those listed in that table; D and trimming were worked out from the DNA. Counted in this sample were some 84,000 clones; 86% of them appeared once. The ten largest clones take up about 5.6% of the sample.

For TCR beta library preparation, 1.5 to 2 micrograms of genomic DNA were isolated from cryopreserved PBMCs. Longitudinal blood samples from CLL patients on ibrutinib monotherapy underwent high-throughput TCR beta sequencing. The patients took part in an open-label, single-center phase 2 trial of ibrutinib monotherapy. The material sequenced was PBMCs, taken before ibrutinib treatment. In this chain, TRBV19 is recombined with TRBJ1-1; the D gene is perhaps TRBD1, from 6 matching bases. The TCR was taken from a human donor with chronic lymphocytic leukemia. This receptor carries the CDR3 CASSIGGQLNTEAFF. The sequenced DNA: TGTGCCAGTAGTATAGGTGGACAGTTAAACACTGAAGCTTTCTTT.